The entry that follows covers one TCR beta chain sequence. Its target is not known. J was trimmed by 6 bases and V by 1 base; bases with no gene match: 4. The CDR3 runs 17 residues. CDR1 MNHEY and CDR2 SVGEGT come from the germline V gene. Using RNA transcripts as the source, TCR beta CDR3 regions were amplified. TCR CDR3 regions were first amplified by RT-PCR with HTBI primers. TCRdb re-derived calls from the multiplex PCR reads in MiXCR, one entry per CDR3 protein. The data hold around 600,000 distinct CDR3 sequences, with about 14% observed a single time. These data are taken from a study of T cells in Graves' hyperthyroidism and ophthalmopathy. General study points: Among clonotypes expanded in thyroid above 0.001, most were also found in blood.

Diagnoses rested on clinical symptoms, serum thyroxine and TRAb, thyroid ultrasound and orbital computed tomography. The rearrangement links TRBV6-2 or TRBV6-3 to TRBJ2-1; 15 bases fit TRBD2. The clonotype was recovered from a woman in her fifties or sixties with Graves' ophthalmopathy. The material sequenced was blood. The CDR3 DNA sequence: TGTGCCAGCAGTTACTTTTCGGGACTAGCGGGAGGCAATGAGCAGTTCTTC. It yields the protein CASSYFSGLAGGNEQFF.